Presented here are 9 T cell receptor beta chains from one specimen sequenced in a study of CD4 T cells in relation to SARS-CoV-2 and coronaviruses. Their target antigens are unknown. The data were produced by immunoSEQ multiplex PCR, yet TCRdb's version contains in-frame clones alone and is incomplete. The data contain some 37,000 clones, around four fifths of them singletons. The sequencing sample was made of memory CD4+ T cells from PBMCs, cultured in vitro. The receptors originated from an adult with COVID-19.

This rearrangement joins TRBV19 to TRBJ2-1; TRBD1 matches 11 bases. Trimming took 4 bases from V and 8 from J; bases not matched to a gene: 10. The CDR3 has 16 residues. Germline V gene lookup returns CDR1 LNHDA and CDR2 SQIVND (reference sequence). The CDR3 region is CASSKIGTGGDDEQFF. CDR3 DNA: TGTGCCAGTAGTAAGATTGGGACAGGGGGTGACGATGAGCAGTTCTTC.

This clone was seen more than once but under ten times. The CDR3: CASTSSGNNQPQHF. CDR3 DNA: TGTGCCAGTACTTCATCGGGGAACAATCAGCCCCAGCATTTT. The rearrangement links TRBV6-5 to TRBJ1-5; no firm D call. In germline, CDR1 is MNHEY, CDR2 SVGAGI. Trimming stripped 9 bases from V and 3 bases from J, with 15 bases between. CDR3 length: 14 residues.

This clone was detected only once. The chain is built from TRBV20-1 and TRBJ2-5; D is undetermined. The ends were cut back, 6 bases at V and 1 base at J, with 6 bases in the middle. Per the germline V gene, CDR1 is DFQATT and CDR2 is SNEGSKA (reference sequence). This CDR3 comprises 11 residues. The CDR3 sequence: CSASGQETQYF. The CDR3 DNA is TGCAGTGCCTCCGGCCAAGAGACCCAGTACTTC.

The CDR3 nucleotides read TGTGCCAGCACCCCCTGGCAGTACGAGCAGTACTTC. Translated: CASTPWQYEQYF. This chain joins TRBV5-8 and TRBJ2-7; D is undetermined. The V end lost 6 bases, the J end lost 4 bases, and 11 bases lay between the germline ends. In germline, CDR1 is SGHTS, CDR2 YDEGEE. CDR3 length: 12 residues.

This chain connects TRBV7-9 to TRBJ1-1; no definite D call. CDR1 and CDR2 from the germline V gene are SEHNR and FQNEAQ (reference sequence). Trimming took 3 bases from V and 8 from J, leaving 7 bases between them. This CDR3 has 11 amino acids. The CDR3 sequence: CASSFRTEAFF. Here the CDR3 DNA reads TGTGCCAGCAGCTTCCGGACCGAAGCTTTCTTT. The whole variable domain, filled in from reference TRBV7-9 and TRBJ1-1, reads DTGVSQNPRHKITKRGQNVTFRCDPISEHNRLYWYRQTLGQGPEFLTYFQNEAQLEKSRLLSDRFSAERPKGSFSTLEIQRTEQGDSAMYLCASSFRTEAFFGQGTRLTVV.

The V call is TRBV7-9, the J call TRBJ1-1; D might be TRBD1 (5 bases). The CDR3 runs to 17 residues. V lost 5 bases and J 0 bases, leaving 19 bases between the germline ends. The germline CDR1 and CDR2 sequences are SEHNR and FQNEAQ (reference sequence). The CDR3 region has the DNA TGTGCCAGCAGCAGGAGGGGTAGTGCGAGGATGAACACTGAAGCTTTCTTT. Translated: CASSRRGSARMNTEAFF.

This chain links TRBV5-4 with TRBJ2-7; TRBD2 agrees at 9 bases. The CDR3 loop spans 15 amino acids. V shed 5 bases, J shed 2 bases, and the junction held 8 bases outside the gene matches. Per the germline V gene, CDR1 is SGHNT and CDR2 is YYREEE (reference sequence). As DNA, the CDR3 is TGTGCCAGCAGGGGGGGTCTAGCGGGAACCTACGAGCAGTACTTC. It encodes CASRGGLAGTYEQYF.

This chain connects TRBV4-3 to TRBJ1-2, with no clear D. Germline V gene lookup returns CDR1 LGHNA and CDR2 YSLEER. The length of the CDR3 is 15 residues. Trimming removed 1 base at V and 5 bases at J, with 14 bases between. CDR3 in amino acids: CASSQGWSGEYGYTF. CDR3 in DNA: TGCGCCAGCAGCCAAGGTTGGTCTGGGGAATATGGCTACACCTTC.

This chain joins TRBV4-2 and TRBJ2-7; 8 bases map to TRBD1. Per the germline V gene, CDR1 is LGHNA and CDR2 is YNFKEQ. The CDR3 covers 16 residues. Losses at the gene ends were 4 bases for V and 5 bases for J; bases not matched to a gene: 13. CDR3 nucleotide sequence: TGTGCCAGCAGCCGGTCAGTAGGACAGGGCGTTGACGAGCAGTACTTC. Translated, it gives CASSRSVGQGVDEQYF.